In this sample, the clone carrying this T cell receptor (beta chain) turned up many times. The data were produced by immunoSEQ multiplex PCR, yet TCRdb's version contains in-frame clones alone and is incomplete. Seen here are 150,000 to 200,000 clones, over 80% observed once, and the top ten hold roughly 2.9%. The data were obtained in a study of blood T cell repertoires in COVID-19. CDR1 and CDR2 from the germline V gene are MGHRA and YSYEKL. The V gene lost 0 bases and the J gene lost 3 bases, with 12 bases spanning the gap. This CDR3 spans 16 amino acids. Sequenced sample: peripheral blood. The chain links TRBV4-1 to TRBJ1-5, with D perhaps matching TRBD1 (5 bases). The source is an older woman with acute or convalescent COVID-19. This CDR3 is CASSQDQGSLNQPQHF. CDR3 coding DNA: TGCGCCAGCAGCCAAGATCAGGGCAGCCTCAATCAGCCCCAGCATTTT.